Shown below are 25 T cell receptor beta chains from a single sample sequenced in a study of cytomegalovirus exposure and HLA in healthy donors. Both 60 Vbeta primers and 13 Jbeta primers went into the PCR. Here immunoSEQ multiplex PCR was the method, and the copy in TCRdb shows in-frame clones only, minus some. The sample includes over 100,000 clones, 65% to 75% of them seen just once. Sample: PBMCs. These receptor sequences come from a man aged 25-45 years in good health and CMV-seropositive.

The chain carries TRBV4-1 and TRBJ2-1; a possible D gene is TRBD1 (5 bases). Trimming removed 4 bases from V and 7 bases from J, with 23 bases in between. CDR1 is MGHRA, CDR2 YSYEKL, per germline. This CDR3 has 17 residues. In DNA form, the CDR3 reads TGCGCCAGCAGCCGTCTCTGGGGCCGAGAGAAAGGTAATGAGCAGTTCTTC. Residues: CASSRLWGREKGNEQFF.

The gene calls are TRBV27 and TRBJ2-4; TRBD1 matches at 7 bases. The germline CDR1 and CDR2 sequences are MNHEY and SMNVEV (reference sequence). CDR3 length: 14 residues. V gave up 6 bases and J gave up 6 bases; unmatched junction bases: 8. CDR3: CASSRSGQINIQYF. In nucleotides, the CDR3 is TGTGCCAGCAGCCGCTCGGGACAGATAAACATTCAGTACTTC.

This clone was observed a few times. The chain is built from TRBV4-3 and TRBJ1-6; D not certain. The CDR3 totals 16 residues. V was pared by 8 bases and J by 0 bases, with 14 bases between. CDR1 and CDR2 (germline): LGHNA, YSLEER. The CDR3 DNA sequence: TGCGCCAGCCGGGCGGGCCCGAGCTCCTATAATTCACCCCTCCACTTT. It is translated as CASRAGPSSYNSPLHF.

This clone was observed a single time. The chain has TRBV19 and TRBJ1-5; D perhaps matches TRBD1 (6 bases). CDR3 size: 14 residues. Trimming stripped 3 bases from V and 6 bases from J, with 12 bases between. Looked up from germline, CDR1 is LNHDA and CDR2 is SQIVND (reference sequence). CDR3 DNA sequence: TGTGCCAGTAGTATTTGGGGGGGCGGTCAGCCCCAGCATTTT. Its translation: CASSIWGGGQPQHF.

The CDR3 region has the DNA TGTGCCAGCAGTGAACAGACAGGGAACACCGGGGAGCTGTTTTTT. Protein product: CASSEQTGNTGELFF. The chain carries TRBV6-1 and TRBJ2-2; possibly TRBD1 for D (6 bases). Trimming pared 2 bases from V and 1 base from J, leaving 8 bases between. CDR1 MNHNS and CDR2 SASEGT come from the germline V gene. The CDR3 totals 15 residues.

V gene TRBV27 combines with J gene TRBJ2-5; TRBD1 matches at 9 bases. Germline V gives CDR1 MNHEY, CDR2 SMNVEV (reference sequence). The ends lost 6 bases at V and 5 bases at J; junction bases unmatched: 10. The CDR3 is made up of 15 amino acids. The CDR3 bases are TGTGCCAGCAGCCCGGGCACAGGGGGCAGGGAGACCCAGTACTTC. Its protein product is CASSPGTGGRETQYF.

The chain carries TRBV30 and TRBJ1-2, with a weak D call TRBD1 (5 bases). Germline CDR1 and CDR2: GTSNPN and SVGIG (reference sequence). The V and J ends lost 4 bases and 8 bases respectively, with 17 bases between them. This CDR3 is 13 amino acids long. The CDR3, as DNA: TGTGCCTGGACGCGAGACAGCCCTATCGGCTACACCTTC. Amino acid sequence: CAWTRDSPIGYTF.

J is TRBJ1-4 and V is TRBV2; D not resolved. Germline CDR1 and CDR2: SNHLY and FYNNEI. The CDR3 extends over 13 amino acids. Trimming removed 7 bases from V and 8 bases from J, with 14 bases in between. This CDR3 is CASTLEAREKLFF. For the CDR3, the DNA is TGTGCCAGCACCCTGGAGGCAAGGGAAAAACTGTTTTTT.

This clone was counted only a few times. The CDR3, as DNA: TGTGCCAGCAGCTTGGCAGGGGGCAAAAACATTCAGTACTTC. Translated, it gives CASSLAGGKNIQYF. The chain is built from TRBV5-6 and TRBJ2-4, with 7 bases fitting TRBD1. The trim removed 0 bases at V and 3 bases at J, leaving 0 bases unmatched. Germline V gene data show CDR1 as SGHDT and CDR2 as YYEEEE. The length of the CDR3 is 14 residues.

CDR3 nucleotide sequence: TGTGCCAGCAGTCCTCCGGGAGTTAATTCACCCCTCCACTTT. This gives the protein CASSPPGVNSPLHF. V and J are TRBV6-6 and TRBJ1-6, with D hard to call. Germline V gives CDR1 MNHNY, CDR2 SVGAGI (reference sequence). The V and J ends lost 5 bases and 6 bases respectively, with 11 bases between them. The CDR3 runs to 14 residues.

This CDR3 reads CASSLTGVYNEQFF. The CDR3, as DNA: TGTGCCAGCAGCTTGACAGGGGTCTACAATGAGCAGTTCTTC. The chain employs TRBV5-6 and TRBJ2-1; 7 bases are shared with TRBD1. V dropped 1 base and J dropped 3; count of bases not matched to a gene: 1. The CDR3 totals 14 residues. Per the germline V gene, CDR1 is SGHDT and CDR2 is YYEEEE.

This chain links TRBV7-9 with TRBJ2-3; 16 bases agree with TRBD2. Per the germline V gene, CDR1 is SEHNR and CDR2 is FQNEAQ (reference sequence). This CDR3 comprises 18 residues. J was trimmed by 4 bases and V by 8 bases; bases with no gene match: 12. CDR3 region: CASAPGLAGGRGPDTQYF. As DNA, the CDR3 is TGTGCCAGCGCTCCGGGACTAGCGGGGGGGCGGGGCCCAGATACGCAGTATTTT.

The V call is TRBV6-1, the J call TRBJ1-1; TRBD1 might be the D (5 bases). V lost 5 bases and J 8 bases, leaving 12 bases between the germline ends. The CDR3 has 12 amino acids. Germline values: CDR1 MNHNS, CDR2 SASEGT. CDR3 coding DNA: TGTGCCAGCAGTCCCCGAGACAGAGAAGCTTTCTTT. It translates to CASSPRDREAFF.

The chain is built from TRBV7-8 and TRBJ2-7; the match to TRBD2 covers 10 bases. With 5 bases clipped from V and 0 bases from J, the junction kept 7 bases outside the gene matches. Germline CDR1 reads SGHVS; CDR2 reads FQNEAQ. This CDR3 is 16 amino acids long. The CDR3: CASSILSGGASYEQYF. The DNA of the CDR3 is TGTGCCAGCAGCATCCTGAGCGGGGGGGCCTCCTACGAGCAGTACTTC.

V is TRBV2 and J is TRBJ1-5; D possibly corresponds to TRBD1 (6 bases). Trimming removed 6 bases at V and 0 bases at J, with 12 bases between. Germline V gene sequence: CDR1 SNHLY, CDR2 FYNNEI. The CDR3 has 15 amino acids. CDR3 protein: CASRRQETSNQPQHF. DNA for the CDR3: TGTGCCAGCAGGCGACAGGAGACTAGCAATCAGCCCCAGCATTTT.

The rearrangement links TRBV5-1 to TRBJ2-7, with TRBD1 as a possible D gene (6 bases). CDR1 is SGHRS, CDR2 YFSETQ, per germline. The CDR3 totals 14 residues. The V end was cut by 6 bases, the J end by 2 bases, with 15 bases between. The CDR3 sequence is CASKTSSGAYEQYF. DNA of the CDR3: TGCGCCAGCAAAACCTCCTCAGGGGCCTACGAGCAGTACTTC.

The rearrangement uses TRBV5-6 and TRBJ2-1; the match to TRBD2 covers 7 bases. V trimming: 2 bases; J trimming: 9 bases; junction bases outside the gene matches: 17. The germline V gene has CDR1 SGHDT and CDR2 YYEEEE. The CDR3 loop spans 17 amino acids. The DNA of the CDR3 is TGTGCCAGCAGCTTAGGATTTAGCGATCCGGGGGGAGTTGAGCAGTTCTTC. This translates into CASSLGFSDPGGVEQFF. Supplemented by reference TRBV5-6 and TRBJ2-1, the full variable domain reads DAGVTQSPTHLIKTRGQQVTLRCSPKSGHDTVSWYQQALGQGPQFIFQYYEEEERQRGNFPDRFSGHQFPNYSSELNVNALLLGDSALYLCASSLGFSDPGGVEQFFGPGTRLTVL.

V usage is TRBV7-5 and J usage is TRBJ1-2; the DNA was not compared with TRBD1, the D call given in the table. TRBV7-5 is assigned pseudogene status. The CDR3 loop spans 14 amino acids. The CDR3 region has the DNA TGTGTCAGAAGCTTAGTCGGGACAGTCTATGGCTACACCTTC. As protein: CVRSLVGTVYGYTF.

The chain employs TRBV6-1 and TRBJ2-7; 8 bases agree with TRBD1. Germline CDR1 is MNHNS and CDR2 is SASEGT. J gave up 1 base and V 4 bases, and 6 bases lay outside the gene matches. The CDR3 has 15 residues. The CDR3 spells CASSARTGTSYEQYF. The DNA for the CDR3 is TGTGCCAGCAGTGCAAGGACAGGGACATCCTACGAGCAGTACTTC.

The rearrangement uses TRBV28 and TRBJ1-1; the D gene is possibly TRBD1 (5 bases). V was clipped by 3 bases and J by 4 bases, with 9 bases between them. This CDR3 region has 13 residues. Looked up from germline, CDR1 is MDHEN and CDR2 is SYDVKM. CDR3 sequence: CASSFVGGTEAFF. The CDR3 nucleotides read TGTGCCAGCAGTTTCGTGGGGGGCACTGAAGCTTTCTTT.

The J gene is TRBJ2-5, the V gene TRBV5-6; TRBD2 agrees at 7 bases. Germline assignment: CDR1 SGHDT and CDR2 YYEEEE. This CDR3 has 15 amino acids. The junction had 5 bases not matched to a gene; V was cut back by 1 base and J by 2 bases. CDR3: CASSLLGREQETQYF. For the CDR3, the DNA is TGTGCCAGCAGCTTGCTGGGGAGGGAACAAGAGACCCAGTACTTC.

V usage is TRBV28 and J usage is TRBJ2-5, with 7 bases identical to TRBD1. This CDR3 region has 15 residues. V gave up 6 bases and J gave up 3 bases; unmatched junction bases: 10. The germline V gene has CDR1 MDHEN and CDR2 SYDVKM. The CDR3 DNA reads TGTGCCAGCAGCTCAGACAGGGCCGTTGAAGAGACCCAGTACTTC. It encodes CASSSDRAVEETQYF.

V gene TRBV7-2 combines with J gene TRBJ2-2; D gene ambiguous. The germline gives CDR1 SGHTA, CDR2 FQGNSA. The CDR3 is made up of 12 amino acids. The V end was cut by 1 base, the J end by 7 bases, with 4 bases between. CDR3 amino acids: CASSLVNGELFF. For the CDR3, the DNA is TGTGCCAGCAGCTTAGTCAACGGGGAGCTGTTTTTT.

The V and J genes are TRBV28 and TRBJ1-1, with D hard to call. The CDR3 spans 14 residues. Trimming cost V 6 bases and J 3 bases, with 14 bases left between them. CDR1 and CDR2 (germline): MDHEN, SYDVKM. DNA of the CDR3: TGTGCCAGCAGCGAAAACGGGGTAGACACTGAAGCTTTCTTT. Its protein product is CASSENGVDTEAFF.

The chain carries TRBV10-3 and TRBJ1-6; unclear D gene. The V end lost 6 bases, the J end lost 5 bases, and 17 bases lay between the germline ends. Germline loops: CDR1 ENHRY, CDR2 SYGVKD. The CDR3 has 16 residues. This chain's CDR3 is CAIRAGSQGNNSPLHF. The CDR3 DNA reads TGTGCCATCAGGGCCGGGTCCCAAGGCAATAATTCACCCCTCCACTTT.